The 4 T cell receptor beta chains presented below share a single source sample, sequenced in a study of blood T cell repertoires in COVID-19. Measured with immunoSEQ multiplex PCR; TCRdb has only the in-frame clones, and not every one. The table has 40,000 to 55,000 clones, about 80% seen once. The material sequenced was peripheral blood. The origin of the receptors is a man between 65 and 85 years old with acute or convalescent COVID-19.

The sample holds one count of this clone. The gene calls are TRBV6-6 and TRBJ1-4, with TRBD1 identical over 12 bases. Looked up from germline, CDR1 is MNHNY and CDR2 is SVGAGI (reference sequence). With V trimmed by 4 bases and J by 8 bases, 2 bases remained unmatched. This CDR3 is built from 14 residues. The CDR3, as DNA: TGTGCCAGCAGTTGGGACAGGGGGCGGGAAAAACTGTTTTTT. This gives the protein CASSWDRGREKLFF.

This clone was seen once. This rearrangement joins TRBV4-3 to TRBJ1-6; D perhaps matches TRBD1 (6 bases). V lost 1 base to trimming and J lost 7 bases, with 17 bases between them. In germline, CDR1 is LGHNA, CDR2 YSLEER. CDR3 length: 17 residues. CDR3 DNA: TGCGCCAGCAGCCAAGTTTATACTGACAGGAAGAATTCACCCCTCCACTTT. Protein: CASSQVYTDRKNSPLHF.

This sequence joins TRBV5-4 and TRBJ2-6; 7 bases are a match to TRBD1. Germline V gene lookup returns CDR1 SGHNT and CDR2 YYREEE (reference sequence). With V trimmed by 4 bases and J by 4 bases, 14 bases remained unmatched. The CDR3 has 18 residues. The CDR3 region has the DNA TGTGCCAGCAGCCTTTACAGGGGCCCTGCTCTAGGGGCCAACGTCCTGACTTTC. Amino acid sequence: CASSLYRGPALGANVLTF. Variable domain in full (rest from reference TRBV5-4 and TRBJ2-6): ETGVTQSPTHLIKTRGQQVTLRCSSQSGHNTVSWYQQALGQGPQFIFQYYREEENGRGNFPPRFSGLQFPNYSSELNVNALELDDSALYLCASSLYRGPALGANVLTFGAGSRLTVL.

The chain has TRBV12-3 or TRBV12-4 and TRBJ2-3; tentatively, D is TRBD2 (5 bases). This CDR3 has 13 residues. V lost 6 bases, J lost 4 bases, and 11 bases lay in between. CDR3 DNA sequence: TGTGCCAGCAGGGTCACAGCGGCAGATACGCAGTATTTT. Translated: CASRVTAADTQYF.